This T cell receptor (beta chain) is from a study of blood T cell repertoires in COVID-19. As for the study in general: Sources were T cells, B-cell-depleted T cells, or PBMCs; the material itself was cDNA or gDNA.

This CDR3 contains 12 residues. Trimming shortened V by 7 bases and J by 8 bases, and 9 bases separated the two germline ends. Germline CDR1 MDHEN, CDR2 SYDVKM. Per the study methods: Nucleated cell counts were estimated from reference gene primer amplification. The repertoire was sequenced with immunoSEQ multiplex PCR; TCRdb's copy has only in-frame clones and lacks some. The V and J calls and clone size were taken over from that table, and D and trimming were inferred from the DNA. The sample consists of fewer than 80,000 clones, around 80% of them appearing once. This sequence joins TRBV28 and TRBJ1-6; D remains ambiguous. Sequenced material: peripheral blood. This TCR derives from a human donor in a cohort sampled during active COVID-19. CDR3 sequence (DNA): TGTGCCAGCAAGGCCGGGGATTCACCCCTCCACTTT. Amino acids: CASKAGDSPLHF.